Many counts were recorded for the clone carrying this TCR beta chain. The antigen remains undetermined. Sample-barcoded 5' priming and a J-beta primer mix drove a second PCR of 7 to 11 cycles. Each cDNA molecule received a tag from a template-switch adaptor that had 12 random nucleotides. TCRdb redid the calling of the 5' RACE reads with MiXCR, one entry per CDR3 protein. The sample has hundreds of thousands of distinct CDR3 sequences; about 30% are singletons. Germline V lookup: CDR1 SGHTA, CDR2 FQGTGA. V was pared by 5 bases and J by 3 bases, with 12 bases between. This CDR3 has 14 amino acids. The data belong to a study of blood T cells in healthy people across ages. Study results and limitations: No conclusive comparison of naive versus antigen-experienced cells was possible with unsorted PBMCs. Strong correlation was found linking TCR beta diversity to naive T cell percentage.

This receptor was obtained from a woman over 75 in good health. The chain joins TRBV7-3 to TRBJ2-3; tentative D call: TRBD1 (5 bases). Sequencing input: blood. For the CDR3, the DNA is TGTGCCAGCAGCCCGACAGTAAGGACAGATACGCAGTATTTT. As protein: CASSPTVRTDTQYF.